A selection of T cell receptor beta chains follows, all from one sample in a study of neoadjuvant nivolumab and ipilimumab in lung cancer. Some clones are missing from TCRdb's copy, which holds only in-frame ones; the method was immunoSEQ multiplex PCR. The repertoire has about 29,000 clones, 60% to 85% of them found once; the top ten carry roughly 20%. This sample comprised tumor tissue, obtained after neoadjuvant nivolumab, alone or with ipilimumab, at or shortly before surgery. The receptors derive from an adult with non-small cell lung cancer. CDR3s include the opening cysteine and the closing phenylalanine or tryptophan. The D gene is left open where the match is weak. Not every row has a clone size; where given, it reads once, few, many or a size class.

j_gene,v_gene,d_gene,abundance,CDR3aa,CDR3nt
TRBJ1-2,TRBV6-5,.,.,CASSEDSTYGYTF,TGTGCCAGCAGTGAGGACAGCACTTATGGCTACACCTTC
TRBJ2-7,TRBV30,TRBD1,.,CAWNVPGQSYEQYF,TGTGCCTGGAATGTACCGGGACAGTCCTACGAGCAGTACTTC
TRBJ1-2,TRBV6-1,.,.,CASGGDHYGYTF,TGTGCCAGCGGGGGGGATCACTATGGCTACACCTTC
TRBJ2-7,TRBV30,.,.,CAWASGGTAYEQYF,TGTGCCTGGGCTTCTGGCGGGACAGCCTACGAGCAGTACTTC
TRBJ2-3,TRBV7-2,TRBD2,.,CASSLLGGPGLASTDTQYF,TGTGCCAGCAGCCTCCTAGGAGGGCCGGGACTAGCTTCCACAGATACGCAGTATTTT
TRBJ1-2,TRBV5-6,.,few,CASSFSGAHNYGYTF,TGTGCCAGCAGCTTTTCAGGGGCCCATAACTATGGCTACACCTTC
TRBJ1-4,TRBV20-1,.,.,CSADNEKLFF,TGCAGTGCCGATAATGAAAAACTGTTTTTT
TRBJ2-5,TRBV7-8,.,.,CASSLLISARRETQYF,TGTGCCAGCAGCTTATTAATTTCGGCTCGTAGGGAGACCCAGTACTTC
TRBJ1-2,TRBV11-2,.,.,CASSPEGLGGYTF,TGTGCCAGCAGCCCCGAGGGCCTCGGTGGCTACACCTTC
TRBJ2-5,TRBV30,TRBD1,.,CASESQGQETQYF,TGTGCCTCTGAATCACAGGGGCAAGAGACCCAGTACTTC
TRBJ1-1,TRBV4-3,.,.,CASSQERGTEAFF,TGCGCCAGCAGCCAAGAAAGGGGCACTGAAGCTTTCTTT
TRBJ1-1,TRBV7-2,TRBD1,.,CASSPGQGGTEAFF,TGTGCCAGCAGCCCGGGACAGGGTGGCACTGAAGCTTTCTTT
TRBJ2-3,TRBV2,.,.,CASSGPSRDTQYF,TGTGCCAGCAGCGGACCGAGCAGAGATACGCAGTATTTT
TRBJ2-7,TRBV5-4,.,.,CASSPRAQGYEQYF,TGTGCCAGCAGCCCAAGAGCACAGGGCTACGAGCAGTACTTC
TRBJ2-5,TRBV12-5,.,.,CASGLTVPLETQYF,TGTGCTAGTGGATTGACAGTTCCTCTTGAGACCCAGTACTTC
TRBJ1-2,TRBV6-6,TRBD1,.,CASSRDRYGYTF,TGTGCCAGCAGTCGGGACAGATATGGCTACACCTTC
TRBJ2-1,TRBV4-2,.,.,CASSQDSYNEQFF,TGTGCCAGCAGCCAAGACAGCTACAATGAGCAGTTCTTC
TRBJ1-6,TRBV18,.,.,CASSLGPSNSPLHF,TGTGCCAGCTCACTAGGGCCCTCTAATTCACCCCTCCACTTT
TRBJ1-2,TRBV29-1,TRBD1,.,CSVEPGQATNYGYTF,TGCAGCGTTGAGCCGGGACAGGCTACTAACTATGGCTACACCTTC
TRBJ1-6,TRBV5-5,.,.,CASSPDGLGSSPLHF,TGTGCCAGCAGCCCGGACGGGCTAGGGTCCTCACCCCTCCACTTT
TRBJ1-1,TRBV18,.,.,CASSPAKGTEAFF,TGTGCCAGCTCCCCGGCTAAGGGAACTGAAGCTTTCTTT
TRBJ2-1,TRBV4-2,TRBD1,.,CASSQEGTGGYNEQFF,TGTGCCAGCAGCCAAGAGGGGACAGGGGGCTACAATGAGCAGTTCTTC
TRBJ2-7,TRBV7-2,.,.,CASSLVQEYEQYF,TGTGCCAGCAGCTTGGTGCAGGAGTACGAGCAGTACTTC
TRBJ2-3,TRBV7-6,TRBD1,.,CASSRVSQGAFGTDTQYF,TGTGCCAGCAGCCGAGTGTCTCAGGGGGCTTTCGGCACAGATACGCAGTATTTT
TRBJ2-3,TRBV6-5,.,.,CASANADTQYF,TGTGCCAGCGCAAATGCAGATACGCAGTATTTT
TRBJ1-5,TRBV5-6,TRBD1,few,CASTTSWTGGGQPQHF,TGTGCCAGCACTACTTCTTGGACAGGGGGCGGACAGCCCCAGCATTTT
TRBJ2-5,TRBV4-1,TRBD2,.,CASSHARQAGGQETQYF,TGCGCCAGCAGCCACGCCCGTCAGGCGGGGGGCCAAGAGACCCAGTACTTC
TRBJ2-2,TRBV13,TRBD1,.,CASSQTGQANTGELFF,TGTGCCAGCAGCCAAACGGGACAGGCGAACACCGGGGAGCTGTTTTTT
TRBJ2-3,TRBV5-1,.,.,CASSLAGDTDTQYF,TGCGCCAGCAGCTTGGCCGGTGACACAGATACGCAGTATTTT
TRBJ2-7,TRBV11-2,.,few,CASSARTSSYEQYF,TGTGCCAGCAGCGCGCGGACCAGCTCCTACGAGCAGTACTTC
TRBJ2-1,TRBV27,TRBD2,once,CASSSGLAGGHEQFF,TGTGCCAGCAGTTCTGGACTAGCGGGGGGGCATGAGCAGTTCTTC
TRBJ1-1,TRBV7-9,.,.,CASSSVGNTEAFF,TGTGCCAGCAGCAGTGTCGGGAACACTGAAGCTTTCTTT
TRBJ2-3,TRBV5-6,.,.,CASSIQGADTQYF,TGTGCCAGCAGCATTCAGGGCGCAGATACGCAGTATTTT
TRBJ2-7,TRBV6-6,.,.,CASSLRGAVYEQYF,TGTGCCAGCAGTCTTAGGGGGGCTGTCTACGAGCAGTACTTC
TRBJ1-2,TRBV2,.,.,CASVRSDDYGYTF,TGTGCCAGCGTGAGATCGGACGACTATGGCTACACCTTC
TRBJ2-3,TRBV7-2,.,.,CASSLEASTDTQYF,TGTGCCAGCAGCTTAGAAGCTAGCACAGATACGCAGTATTTT
TRBJ2-2,TRBV7-9,.,.,CASSSHSNTGELFF,TGTGCCAGCAGCTCACACTCGAACACCGGGGAGCTGTTTTTT
TRBJ2-7,TRBV6-1,TRBD1,.,CASSERGPYEQYF,TGTGCCAGCAGTGAAAGGGGGCCCTACGAGCAGTACTTC
TRBJ2-3,TRBV25-1,TRBD2,.,CASSERGGTDTQYF,TGTGCCAGCAGTGAGCGGGGGGGCACAGATACGCAGTATTTT
TRBJ2-1,TRBV30,.,.,CAWGAGLGNEQFF,TGTGCCTGGGGCGCGGGGCTGGGGAATGAGCAGTTCTTC